This T cell receptor (beta chain) was captured by sequencing in a study of regulatory T cells in long-lasting Graves disease. Noted time point: newly diagnosed GD, antithyroid drugs for less than 3 months. From RNA extracted from PBMCs, the TCR library was made. HTBI primers from iRepertoire and Arm-PCR of CDR3 regions yielded the TCR beta libraries. In TCRdb, the multiplex PCR reads were re-called with MiXCR into one record per CDR3 protein. The repertoire holds about 500,000 distinct CDR3 sequences, with about 16% as singletons. Trimming stripped 5 bases from V and 8 bases from J, with 18 bases between. CDR3 size: 13 residues. Germline V gene lookup returns CDR1 SQVTM and CDR2 ANQGSEA. As regards this clonotype: Its cognate antigen is unknown.

Study findings and constraints: Newly diagnosed disease favored TRBV20-1 and TRBJ2-1 over persistent disease.

This same sample was also taken into another study, of T cells in Graves' hyperthyroidism and ophthalmopathy. According to that study: On the basis of clinical symptoms, serum thyroxine and TRAb, thyroid ultrasound and orbital computed tomography, diagnoses were made. A set of HTBI primers served as the primers for a first-round RT-PCR of the TCR CDR3. Most clonotypes expanded in thyroid above 0.001 were likewise present in blood.

This sequence joins TRBV29-1 and TRBJ1-1, with D possibly matching TRBD1 (6 bases). Sequenced material: peripheral blood mononuclear cells (PBMCs), taken at new diagnosis, from a patient treated with antithyroid drugs. The receptor was isolated from a man between 35 and 55 years old with Graves disease. The CDR3 loop is CSVKPRQAPEAFF. CDR3 bases: TGCAGCGTTAAACCCCGACAGGCCCCAGAAGCTTTCTTT.